A selection of T cell receptor beta chains follows, all from one sample in a study of PD-1 blockade in mismatch repair-deficient tumors. Assay used: immunoSEQ multiplex PCR; TCRdb lists only in-frame clones, some missing. The sample consists of under 150,000 clones, about nine tenths of them appearing once. The sample here was peripheral blood, taken approximately 72 weeks after starting pembrolizumab. The source of these receptors is an adult with mismatch repair-deficient cancer. Each CDR3 is given with its conserved first and last residue. The order of the fields is J gene, clone size, D gene, V gene, CDR3 protein, CDR3 DNA. D genes are given only for firm matches. The size field is filled for only some rows; it gives once, few, many or a size class.

J gene: TRBJ2-5; clone size: -; D gene: TRBD1; V gene: TRBV11-2; CDR3 protein: CASSGTDQETQYF; CDR3 DNA: TGTGCCAGCAGCGGGACAGACCAAGAGACCCAGTACTTC
J gene: TRBJ2-7; clone size: -; D gene: TRBD2; V gene: TRBV6-5; CDR3 protein: CASSYSTGGGYEQYF; CDR3 DNA: TGTGCCAGCAGTTACTCGACGGGAGGGGGGTACGAGCAGTACTTC
J gene: TRBJ1-5; clone size: -; D gene: -; V gene: TRBV7-6; CDR3 protein: CASSFEGLDQPQHF; CDR3 DNA: TGTGCCAGCAGCTTTGAGGGGTTGGATCAGCCCCAGCATTTT
J gene: TRBJ2-4; clone size: -; D gene: TRBD2; V gene: TRBV7-2; CDR3 protein: CASSLTPGGKNIQYF; CDR3 DNA: TGTGCCAGCAGCCTGACCCCGGGAGGCAAAAACATTCAGTACTTC
J gene: TRBJ1-4; clone size: -; D gene: -; V gene: TRBV15; CDR3 protein: CATSRNAPAGEKLFF; CDR3 DNA: TGTGCCACCAGCAGAAACGCCCCGGCGGGTGAAAAACTGTTTTTT
J gene: TRBJ2-2; clone size: -; D gene: TRBD2; V gene: TRBV7-9; CDR3 protein: CASSFPSGRATGELFF; CDR3 DNA: TGTGCCAGCAGCTTCCCCAGCGGGAGGGCCACCGGGGAGCTGTTTTTT
J gene: TRBJ2-2; clone size: -; D gene: -; V gene: TRBV10-3; CDR3 protein: CAITTGNTGELFF; CDR3 DNA: TGTGCCATCACTACCGGGAACACCGGGGAGCTGTTTTTT
J gene: TRBJ2-7; clone size: few; D gene: -; V gene: TRBV4-1; CDR3 protein: CASSQDGTRSYEQYF; CDR3 DNA: TGCGCCAGCAGCCAAGACGGGACACGCTCCTACGAGCAGTACTTC
J gene: TRBJ2-5; clone size: -; D gene: -; V gene: TRBV15; CDR3 protein: CATSRGGLRRARGETQYF; CDR3 DNA: TGTGCCACCAGCAGAGGGGGTCTTCGGAGAGCAAGGGGAGAGACCCAGTACTTC
J gene: TRBJ2-5; clone size: -; D gene: -; V gene: TRBV6-1; CDR3 protein: CASSASFVGRGLGETQYF; CDR3 DNA: TGTGCCAGCAGTGCCAGTTTCGTGGGGAGGGGGTTGGGAGAGACCCAGTACTTC
J gene: TRBJ1-5; clone size: -; D gene: -; V gene: TRBV19; CDR3 protein: CASSIDSGQYNQPQHF; CDR3 DNA: TGTGCCAGTAGTATAGATTCGGGACAATACAATCAGCCCCAGCATTTT
J gene: TRBJ2-1; clone size: once; D gene: TRBD2; V gene: TRBV19; CDR3 protein: CASSPSGGFSEQFF; CDR3 DNA: TGTGCCAGTAGTCCTAGCGGGGGGTTTTCTGAGCAGTTCTTC
J gene: TRBJ2-1; clone size: -; D gene: TRBD1; V gene: TRBV19; CDR3 protein: CASSMGQANYNEQFF; CDR3 DNA: TGTGCCAGTAGTATGGGACAGGCTAATTACAATGAGCAGTTCTTC
J gene: TRBJ2-4; clone size: -; D gene: -; V gene: TRBV19; CDR3 protein: CASSIKDIQYF; CDR3 DNA: TGTGCCAGTAGTATCAAGGACATTCAGTACTTC
J gene: TRBJ1-4; clone size: -; D gene: -; V gene: TRBV15; CDR3 protein: CATSRQIRTEEKLFF; CDR3 DNA: TGTGCCACCAGCAGGCAGATTAGGACGGAAGAAAAACTGTTTTTT
J gene: TRBJ2-5; clone size: -; D gene: -; V gene: TRBV27; CDR3 protein: CASSLWPSLETQYF; CDR3 DNA: TGTGCCAGCAGTTTATGGCCTAGCTTGGAGACCCAGTACTTC
J gene: TRBJ2-1; clone size: -; D gene: TRBD2; V gene: TRBV29-1; CDR3 protein: CSVVEAGGVNEQFF; CDR3 DNA: TGCAGCGTTGTCGAGGCGGGAGGGGTGAATGAGCAGTTCTTC
J gene: TRBJ2-1; clone size: -; D gene: -; V gene: TRBV4-2; CDR3 protein: CASSQLPYNEQFF; CDR3 DNA: TGTGCCAGCAGCCAATTGCCCTACAATGAGCAGTTCTTC
J gene: TRBJ2-3; clone size: few; D gene: TRBD2; V gene: TRBV10-3; CDR3 protein: CAISEDGGDTDTQYF; CDR3 DNA: TGTGCCATCAGTGAGGACGGGGGGGACACAGATACGCAGTATTTT
J gene: TRBJ2-5; clone size: -; D gene: TRBD1; V gene: TRBV28; CDR3 protein: CASTTRQGLWETQYF; CDR3 DNA: TGTGCCAGCACGACCCGACAGGGCCTGTGGGAGACCCAGTACTTC
J gene: TRBJ1-1; clone size: -; D gene: -; V gene: TRBV19; CDR3 protein: CASREGGTTTEAFF; CDR3 DNA: TGTGCCAGTAGGGAGGGGGGCACAACCACTGAAGCTTTCTTT
J gene: TRBJ2-7; clone size: -; D gene: -; V gene: TRBV9; CDR3 protein: CASSVGMGGSYEQYF; CDR3 DNA: TGTGCCAGCAGCGTAGGTATGGGAGGCTCTTACGAGCAGTACTTC
J gene: TRBJ2-5; clone size: -; D gene: TRBD2; V gene: TRBV27; CDR3 protein: CASSLFRGVNQETQYF; CDR3 DNA: TGTGCCAGCAGTTTATTTCGGGGGGTCAACCAAGAGACCCAGTACTTC
J gene: TRBJ1-1; clone size: -; D gene: TRBD1; V gene: TRBV9; CDR3 protein: CASSVASLPGGAGTEAFF; CDR3 DNA: TGTGCCAGCAGCGTAGCTTCACTCCCAGGGGGCGCGGGGACTGAAGCTTTCTTT
J gene: TRBJ2-1; clone size: -; D gene: TRBD2; V gene: TRBV5-6; CDR3 protein: CASSLELAGGSSYNEQFF; CDR3 DNA: TGTGCCAGCAGCTTGGAACTAGCGGGAGGGAGCTCCTACAATGAGCAGTTCTTC
J gene: TRBJ2-7; clone size: -; D gene: -; V gene: TRBV19; CDR3 protein: CASSSQRSSYEQYF; CDR3 DNA: TGTGCCAGTAGTTCACAGCGTAGCTCCTACGAGCAGTACTTC
J gene: TRBJ1-1; clone size: once; D gene: -; V gene: TRBV29-1; CDR3 protein: CSCTGLRTEAFF; CDR3 DNA: TGCAGCTGTACCGGGTTGAGGACTGAAGCTTTCTTT
J gene: TRBJ2-7; clone size: once; D gene: -; V gene: TRBV7-9; CDR3 protein: CASSPRGYEQYF; CDR3 DNA: TGTGCCAGCAGTCCCAGGGGTTACGAGCAGTACTTC
J gene: TRBJ1-4; clone size: -; D gene: TRBD1; V gene: TRBV7-9; CDR3 protein: CASSFGQGLVKLFF; CDR3 DNA: TGTGCCAGCAGCTTTGGACAGGGCCTCGTAAAACTGTTTTTT
J gene: TRBJ2-2; clone size: -; D gene: -; V gene: TRBV18; CDR3 protein: CASSPTPQGYGELFF; CDR3 DNA: TGTGCCAGCTCACCAACTCCACAGGGTTACGGGGAGCTGTTTTTT
J gene: TRBJ2-2; clone size: -; D gene: -; V gene: TRBV5-6; CDR3 protein: CASSLDRETVYTGELFF; CDR3 DNA: TGTGCCAGCAGCTTGGACAGGGAGACGGTATACACCGGGGAGCTGTTTTTT
J gene: TRBJ2-2; clone size: -; D gene: -; V gene: TRBV7-2; CDR3 protein: CASRGPGILGGELFF; CDR3 DNA: TGTGCCAGCAGGGGCCCTGGGATATTAGGCGGGGAGCTGTTTTTT
J gene: TRBJ2-1; clone size: once; D gene: TRBD2; V gene: TRBV27; CDR3 protein: CASSLSIWASGSASYNEQFF; CDR3 DNA: TGTGCCAGCAGTTTATCGATCTGGGCTAGCGGGAGTGCATCCTACAATGAGCAGTTCTTC
J gene: TRBJ2-2; clone size: -; D gene: TRBD1; V gene: TRBV6-6; CDR3 protein: CASRPRQGGVGELFF; CDR3 DNA: TGTGCCAGCAGACCACGACAGGGTGGAGTCGGGGAGCTGTTTTTT
J gene: TRBJ2-4; clone size: -; D gene: TRBD1; V gene: TRBV27; CDR3 protein: CASSLTRTGGAKNIQYF; CDR3 DNA: TGTGCCAGCAGTTTAACCAGGACAGGGGGGGCCAAAAACATTCAGTACTTC
J gene: TRBJ1-1; clone size: -; D gene: -; V gene: TRBV15; CDR3 protein: CATSGGQGVRTAEAFF; CDR3 DNA: TGTGCCACCAGTGGAGGCCAAGGAGTCCGTACGGCTGAAGCTTTCTTT
J gene: TRBJ2-7; clone size: -; D gene: -; V gene: TRBV30; CDR3 protein: CAWRPGYGTYEQYF; CDR3 DNA: TGTGCCTGGAGGCCGGGATACGGGACCTACGAGCAGTACTTC
J gene: TRBJ1-2; clone size: -; D gene: -; V gene: TRBV5-6; CDR3 protein: CASSQTVNLVFYGYTF; CDR3 DNA: TGTGCCAGCAGTCAGACAGTAAATTTAGTTTTCTATGGCTACACCTTC
J gene: TRBJ2-3; clone size: -; D gene: -; V gene: TRBV4-1; CDR3 protein: CASSQPLASTDTQYF; CDR3 DNA: TGCGCCAGCAGCCAACCACTCGCCAGCACAGATACGCAGTATTTT
J gene: TRBJ1-1; clone size: -; D gene: TRBD1; V gene: TRBV15; CDR3 protein: CATRDRVDTEAFF; CDR3 DNA: TGTGCCACCAGGGACAGGGTTGACACTGAAGCTTTCTTT
J gene: TRBJ2-3; clone size: -; D gene: -; V gene: TRBV27; CDR3 protein: CASSPRAPDTQYF; CDR3 DNA: TGTGCCAGCAGTCCCCGGGCACCAGATACGCAGTATTTT
J gene: TRBJ2-7; clone size: -; D gene: -; V gene: TRBV19; CDR3 protein: CASSIGAGVGYEQYF; CDR3 DNA: TGTGCCAGTAGTATTGGCGCGGGTGTGGGATACGAGCAGTACTTC
J gene: TRBJ2-2; clone size: -; D gene: -; V gene: TRBV7-6; CDR3 protein: CASSLAGGTGELFF; CDR3 DNA: TGTGCCAGCAGCTTAGCAGGAGGGACCGGGGAGCTGTTTTTT
J gene: TRBJ2-6; clone size: -; D gene: -; V gene: TRBV29-1; CDR3 protein: CSVPMNSGANVLTF; CDR3 DNA: TGCAGCGTTCCAATGAACTCTGGGGCCAACGTCCTGACTTTC
J gene: TRBJ2-3; clone size: -; D gene: -; V gene: TRBV7-2; CDR3 protein: CASSPRPQGATDTQYF; CDR3 DNA: TGTGCCAGCAGCCCTAGACCCCAGGGAGCGACAGATACGCAGTATTTT
J gene: TRBJ2-1; clone size: -; D gene: TRBD2; V gene: TRBV9; CDR3 protein: CASSPYAGTSGSDEQFF; CDR3 DNA: TGTGCCAGCAGCCCCTACGCCGGGACTAGCGGGAGTGATGAGCAGTTCTTC
J gene: TRBJ2-3; clone size: -; D gene: TRBD1; V gene: TRBV5-1; CDR3 protein: CASSWTGGGGTDTQYF; CDR3 DNA: TGCGCCAGCAGCTGGACAGGGGGCGGCGGCACAGATACGCAGTATTTT